This T cell receptor (beta chain) was captured in a study of Ad26.COV2.S vaccination and SARS-CoV-2 variants. Study-level information: Participants got Ad26.COV2.S intramuscularly, once or twice 56 days apart.

Overall study results and limits: From the TCR breadth and depth analyses, total T cell responses may have been underestimated. CD8+ and CD4+ T cells specific for spike reportedly responded with substantial breadth after vaccination.

The length of the CDR3 is 13 residues. Germline V gives CDR1 SQVTM, CDR2 ANQGSEA. V dropped 6 bases and J dropped 0; count of bases not matched to a gene: 3. Treatment given: roughly 20 received Ad26.COV2.S at low or high dose, single or two shots; about five received placebo; per-sample allocation not given. Following the first vaccine or placebo injection, samples were taken on day 63. Aged 18-55 years, donor was enrolled in Boston in about 2020. As to this clone: Antigen unknown.

Measured with immunoSEQ multiplex PCR; TCRdb has only the in-frame clones, and not every one. The profile covers 450,000 to 550,000 clones, with 89% appearing a single time and 1.7% taken by the ten largest. The J gene is TRBJ1-2, the V gene TRBV29-1; 8 nucleotides line up with TRBD1. This receptor was obtained from a person between 18 and 65 years old who received the Ad26.COV2.S COVID-19 vaccine or a placebo. Sequenced here: peripheral blood, sampled in a trial of Ad26.COV2.S vaccine versus placebo. The CDR3 reads CSVDRGTNYGYTF. The DNA of the CDR3 is TGCAGCGTAGACAGGGGAACTAACTATGGCTACACCTTC.